These 19 T cell receptor beta chains came from one sample sequenced in a study of CD8 T cells in ankylosing spondylitis. TCRdb called the 5' RACE reads again in MiXCR, with one record for every CDR3 protein. The repertoire includes approximately 250,000 distinct CDR3 sequences, 32% of them detected once, and 4% to 5.5% sits in the top ten. The sequenced material came from blood, either unsorted or a sorted T cell fraction (not recorded which). These receptors came from a male donor with ankylosing spondylitis or in good health (not recorded which).

This clonotype was counted ten times or more. This chain connects TRBV6-1 to TRBJ2-7; no clear D. Trimming cost V 5 bases and J 4 bases, with 6 bases left between them. Germline V gives CDR1 MNHNS, CDR2 SASEGT. The CDR3 consists of 11 residues. The CDR3 DNA follows: TGTGCCAGCAGTCCCAATTACGAGCAGTACTTC. Its translation: CASSPNYEQYF.

The chain recombines TRBV20-1 with TRBJ1-1, with D maybe TRBD1 (5 bases). Germline-derived CDR1 and CDR2 are DFQATT and SNEGSKA (reference sequence). The V and J ends lost 0 bases and 1 base respectively, with 12 bases between them. This CDR3 has 15 residues. As DNA, the CDR3 is TGCAGTGCTAGAGATATAGGGGAACGGAACACTGAAGCTTTCTTT. Translated, it gives CSARDIGERNTEAFF.

V is TRBV4-1 and J is TRBJ2-6, with unresolved D. This CDR3 is 17 amino acids long. Germline V lookup: CDR1 MGHRA, CDR2 YSYEKL. Trimming took off 6 bases at V and 0 bases at J, with 15 bases between the two ends. For the CDR3, the DNA is TGCGCCAGCAGAGTATACCCCAAGAGCTCTGGGGCCAACGTCCTGACTTTC. It encodes CASRVYPKSSGANVLTF.

The chain couples TRBV4-1 to TRBJ2-2; D call uncertain. Germline V gene sequence: CDR1 MGHRA, CDR2 YSYEKL. V was clipped by 4 bases and J by 4 bases, with 7 bases between them. The CDR3 contains 13 residues. In DNA form, the CDR3 reads TGCGCCAGCAGCCCCGAGTTCACCGGGGAGCTGTTTTTT. Translating gives CASSPEFTGELFF.

The chain employs TRBV9 and TRBJ2-7, with 7 positions matching TRBD2. The CDR3 has 14 residues. J was trimmed by 4 bases and V by 3 bases; bases with no gene match: 7. The germline V gene has CDR1 SGDLS and CDR2 YYNGEE. CDR3 residues: CASSAWGGEYEQYF. The CDR3 DNA is TGTGCCAGCAGCGCCTGGGGGGGGGAATACGAGCAGTACTTC.

The chain carries TRBV12-3 or TRBV12-4 and TRBJ1-5; perhaps TRBD1 as D (6 bases). Trimming removed 3 bases from V and 6 bases from J, with 15 bases in between. This CDR3 is built from 15 residues. The CDR3 loop is CASSFVQGGGQPQHF. CDR3 nucleotides: TGTGCCAGCAGTTTTGTACAGGGAGGGGGTCAGCCCCAGCATTTT.

This clonotype was detected only a few times. J is TRBJ2-3 and V is TRBV15; D not certain. CDR1 and CDR2 from the germline V gene are LNHNV and YYDKDF (reference sequence). The CDR3 has 13 amino acids. Trimming took 0 bases from V and 5 from J, leaving 6 bases between them. The CDR3 DNA follows: TGTGCCACCAGCAGAGATCGGGTAGATACGCAGTATTTT. It yields the protein CATSRDRVDTQYF.

The chain uses TRBV18 and TRBJ2-5; 10 nucleotides align to TRBD2. The germline V gene has CDR1 KGHSH and CDR2 LQKENI. The CDR3 contains 15 residues. V dropped 3 bases and J dropped 2; count of bases not matched to a gene: 3. The CDR3 loop is CASSPEGLAQETQYF. The CDR3 DNA reads as TGTGCCAGCTCACCCGAGGGACTAGCGCAAGAGACCCAGTACTTC.

This clonotype was counted between two and nine times. The chain is built from TRBV20-1 and TRBJ2-7; D is possibly TRBD1 or TRBD2 (5 bases each). Trimming took off 0 bases at V and 1 base at J, with 16 bases between the two ends. This CDR3 contains 16 residues. CDR1 is DFQATT, CDR2 SNEGSKA, per germline (reference sequence). CDR3 loop: CSARDQRQGRSYEQYF. Written as DNA, the CDR3 is TGCAGTGCTAGAGATCAAAGGCAGGGACGTTCCTACGAGCAGTACTTC.

This clonotype was picked up a small number of times. The chain recombines TRBV5-1 with TRBJ2-2; D remains unclear. The CDR3 loop spans 13 amino acids. Germline CDR1 SGHRS, CDR2 YFSETQ. V lost 1 base to trimming and J lost 3 bases, with 4 bases between them. The CDR3 loop reads CASSLSDTGELFF. For the CDR3, the DNA is TGCGCCAGCAGCTTGTCGGACACCGGGGAGCTGTTTTTT.

A remark on this clonotype: A read error may produce the germline difference seen at one junction end. This chain joins TRBV10-3 and TRBJ1-1; no clear D gene. This CDR3 spans 13 amino acids. In germline, CDR1 is ENHRY, CDR2 SYGVKD. This CDR3 reads CAISEFANPEAFF. The CDR3 DNA reads as TGTGCCATCAGTGAGTTCGCGAACCCTGAAGCTTTCTTT.

This clonotype has only a few counts. The V and J genes are TRBV5-6 and TRBJ1-5; D gene unclear. Looked up from germline, CDR1 is SGHDT and CDR2 is YYEEEE. The CDR3 loop spans 14 amino acids. V lost 0 bases and J 0 bases, leaving 4 bases between the germline ends. CDR3 region: CASSLDSSNQPQHF. As DNA, the CDR3 is TGTGCCAGCAGCTTGGACAGTAGCAATCAGCCCCAGCATTTT.

The chain links TRBV27 to TRBJ2-5, with D possibly being TRBD2 (5 bases). V lost 10 bases, J lost 5 bases, and 17 bases lay in between. Germline lookup yields CDR1 MNHEY and CDR2 SMNVEV (reference sequence). This CDR3 is built from 13 residues. In DNA form, the CDR3 reads TGTGCCACCTCAGAAAGAGGGCGGGAGACCCAGTACTTC. Amino acid sequence: CATSERGRETQYF.

In this sample, this clonotype turned up a few times. The gene calls are TRBV10-3 and TRBJ1-4; a weak D match, TRBD1 (6 bases). The CDR3 loop spans 13 amino acids. V was shortened by 10 bases and J by 7 bases, with 16 bases between the two germline ends. The germline gives CDR1 ENHRY, CDR2 SYGVKD. As DNA, the CDR3 is TGTGCCACTCAACAGGGACCCCCTGAAAAACTGTTTTTT. It encodes CATQQGPPEKLFF.

The rearrangement joins TRBV5-1 to TRBJ1-5; tentative D call: TRBD1 (5 bases). V shed 0 bases and J shed 4 bases, with 11 bases lying between them. The V gene's germline CDR1 is SGHRS and CDR2 YFSETQ. The CDR3 has 15 residues. CDR3 protein: CASSLDGAPNQPQHF. Here the CDR3 DNA reads TGCGCCAGCAGCTTGGACGGGGCCCCTAATCAGCCCCAGCATTTT.

This clonotype turned up a few times. The J gene is TRBJ2-3, the V gene TRBV6-1, with D unresolved. CDR1 is MNHNS, CDR2 SASEGT, per germline. Trimming took off 6 bases at V and 0 bases at J, with 7 bases between the two ends. This CDR3 region has 13 residues. The CDR3 spells CASSGSSTDTQYF. CDR3 nucleotide sequence: TGTGCCAGCAGCGGCAGCAGCACAGATACGCAGTATTTT.

The CDR3 DNA reads as TGCAGTGCTAGAGACAAGACGGGGGGGCCTAGAAACGGGGAGCTGTTTTTT. Translation gives CSARDKTGGPRNGELFF. The chain joins TRBV20-1 to TRBJ2-2; 8 nucleotides align to TRBD2. Looked up from germline, CDR1 is DFQATT and CDR2 is SNEGSKA (reference sequence). The CDR3 loop spans 17 amino acids. V shed 0 bases, J shed 7 bases, and the junction held 13 bases outside the gene matches.

This clonotype was seen a few times. The chain couples TRBV12-3 or TRBV12-4 to TRBJ2-7; D unclear. V shed 1 base and J shed 4 bases, with 11 bases lying between them. The CDR3 is 14 amino acids. The CDR3 DNA reads as TGTGCCAGCAGTTTAGGAGGTATCCAGTACGAGCAGTACTTC. Protein product: CASSLGGIQYEQYF.

This clonotype has more than one count but fewer than ten. The rearrangement uses TRBV24-1 and TRBJ2-3, with 12 bases fitting TRBD2. Germline-derived CDR1 and CDR2 are KGHDR and SFDVKD. Trimming cost V 1 base and J 1 base; bases outside gene matches: 8. The CDR3 has 19 amino acids. The CDR3 nucleotides read TGTGCCACCAGTGATTTCGCCGGGACTAGCGGGTACCGCACAGATACGCAGTATTTT. Translated, it gives CATSDFAGTSGYRTDTQYF.